A single sample is the source of the 27 T cell receptor beta chains below, sequenced in a study of control samples from healthy donors and cancer patients. The protocol was immunoSEQ multiplex PCR, while the TCRdb copy is restricted to in-frame clones and leaves out a portion. The table has about 130,000 clones, around 90% seen once. Sequencing was performed on blood. All receptors come from a man aged 18 to 30 in good health.

The chain couples TRBV2 to TRBJ2-1; no clear D gene. The CDR3 runs 12 residues. Germline V gives CDR1 SNHLY, CDR2 FYNNEI. V lost 3 bases and J lost 8, with 8 bases in between. The CDR3 region has the DNA TGTGCCAGCAGTGATTGGGCGTATGAGCAGTTCTTC. Translation gives CASSDWAYEQFF.

In the case of this clone: This specimen includes other DNA sequences encoding the same CDR3. The chain joins TRBV5-1 to TRBJ2-2, with a possible D match to TRBD2 (7 bases). V lost 7 bases to trimming and J lost 5 bases, with 15 bases between them. From germline, CDR1 is SGHRS and CDR2 YFSETQ. This CDR3 has 14 residues. The CDR3 is CASGGAGVTGELFF. The CDR3 bases are TGCGCCAGCGGGGGCGCGGGGGTGACCGGGGAGCTGTTTTTT.

The V gene is TRBV18, the J gene TRBJ2-6, with D hard to call. The ends were cut back, 3 bases at V and 0 bases at J, with 6 bases in the middle. The CDR3 runs to 15 residues. Germline V lookup: CDR1 KGHSH, CDR2 LQKENI. CDR3: CASSPAISGANVLTF. Here the CDR3 DNA reads TGTGCCAGCTCACCTGCGATCTCTGGGGCCAACGTCCTGACTTTC.

The V and J genes are TRBV14 and TRBJ1-2, with unresolved D. The CDR3 has 15 amino acids. V was shortened by 0 bases and J by 4 bases, with 12 bases between the two germline ends. The germline gives CDR1 SGHDN, CDR2 FVKESK. CDR3 coding DNA: TGTGCCAGCAGCCAAGATGTTAGGCGCTCCTATGGCTACACCTTC. Its translation: CASSQDVRRSYGYTF.

The rearrangement joins TRBV6-6 to TRBJ1-5; 7 positions match TRBD1. Trimming removed 4 bases from V and 5 bases from J; junction bases left unmatched: 8. Per germline, CDR1 MNHNY and CDR2 SVGAGI (reference sequence). This CDR3 contains 15 residues. CDR3 sequence: CASSSAGGWDQPQHF. The CDR3 DNA is TGTGCCAGCAGTTCCGCAGGGGGTTGGGATCAGCCCCAGCATTTT.

The gene calls are TRBV7-9 and TRBJ1-3; no clear D. Between the trimmed V and J ends, which lost 4 bases and 1 base, there was a span of 5 bases. The CDR3 runs 13 residues. The germline gives CDR1 SEHNR, CDR2 FQNEAQ (reference sequence). CDR3 protein: CASSYLSGNTIYF. The CDR3 nucleotides read TGTGCCAGCAGCTACCTTTCTGGAAACACCATATATTTT.

The V gene is TRBV18, the J gene TRBJ2-2; 13 nucleotides line up with TRBD2. The V gene end was trimmed by 6 bases and the J gene end by 6 bases; junction bases not matched to a gene: 4. From germline, CDR1 is KGHSH and CDR2 LQKENI. The CDR3 length is 15 residues. DNA for the CDR3: TGTGCCAGCTCGCGGACTAGCGGGGGATCCGGGGAGCTGTTTTTT. Translating it yields CASSRTSGGSGELFF.

The chain carries TRBV5-6 and TRBJ2-5, with 7 nucleotides matching TRBD1. Germline values: CDR1 SGHDT, CDR2 YYEEEE. V lost 6 bases and J lost 3; bases outside the gene matches: 5. The CDR3 is 13 residues long. The CDR3 region has the DNA TGTGCCAGCACCTCGCAGGGGGAAGAGACCCAGTACTTC. Its protein product is CASTSQGEETQYF.

The genes are TRBV5-5 and TRBJ2-1; maybe TRBD2 (5 bases). Germline V gives CDR1 SGHKS, CDR2 YYEKEE (reference sequence). The V gene lost 4 bases and the J gene lost 4 bases, with 15 bases spanning the gap. This CDR3 region has 15 residues. The CDR3 DNA follows: TGTGCCAGCAGCGACCGGGAAACTCGTTACAATGAGCAGTTCTTC. Translating gives CASSDRETRYNEQFF.

V and J are TRBV15 and TRBJ2-5; D perhaps matches TRBD2 (5 bases). Germline CDR1 LNHNV, CDR2 YYDKDF (reference sequence). The CDR3 is 17 residues long. V lost 4 bases, J lost 1 base, and 19 bases lay in between. CDR3 sequence reads: CATSTPIMDGVQETQYF. The CDR3 coding sequence is TGTGCCACCAGCACCCCCATCATGGACGGGGTCCAAGAGACCCAGTACTTC.

This clone came up once. This rearrangement joins TRBV6-6 to TRBJ2-2, with TRBD1 matching 8 bases. CDR1 and CDR2 (germline): MNHNY, SVGAGI (reference sequence). This CDR3 spans 15 amino acids. J gave up 7 bases and V 6 bases, and 10 bases lay outside the gene matches. This chain's CDR3 is CASSLRQGAIGELFF. The CDR3 nucleotides read TGTGCCAGCAGCCTACGGCAGGGGGCAATCGGGGAGCTGTTTTTT.

As concerns this clone: One junction end does not reproduce the germline sequence, and a read error may be involved. The chain couples TRBV19 to TRBJ2-1; TRBD2 aligns across 11 bases. CDR1 is LNHDA, CDR2 SQIVND, per germline (reference sequence). The CDR3 runs to 15 residues. The CDR3 region is CASSIAGGPYNEQFF. The DNA for the CDR3 is TGTGCCAGTAGCATAGCGGGGGGGCCCTACAATGAGCAGTTCTTC.

The V call is TRBV27, the J call TRBJ2-7; D might be TRBD1 (5 bases). V was clipped by 7 bases and J by 3 bases, with 19 bases between them. Germline values: CDR1 MNHEY, CDR2 SMNVEV (reference sequence). CDR3 size: 15 residues. As DNA, the CDR3 is TGTGCCAGCACTCAACAAAGGGGTAGTGGCTACGAGCAGTACTTC. As protein: CASTQQRGSGYEQYF.

The rearrangement uses TRBV30 and TRBJ2-6; D tentatively fits TRBD1 or TRBD2 (6 bases each). V lost 5 bases, J lost 4 bases, and 9 bases lay in between. This CDR3 has 13 amino acids. In germline, CDR1 is GTSNPN, CDR2 SVGIG (reference sequence). In nucleotides, the CDR3 is TGTGCCTGGGGGGGGCAAGGGGCCAACGTCCTGACTTTC. This gives the protein CAWGGQGANVLTF.

The chain recombines TRBV5-1 with TRBJ2-1, with 16 bases fitting TRBD2. CDR1 and CDR2 (germline): SGHRS, YFSETQ. CDR3 length: 20 amino acids. Trimming removed 4 bases from V and 4 bases from J; junction bases left unmatched: 14. CDR3 sequence reads: CASSLRLVGTSGGAYNEQFF. CDR3 DNA sequence: TGCGCCAGCAGCCTTCGGCTAGTGGGGACTAGCGGGGGGGCTTACAATGAGCAGTTCTTC.

The J gene is TRBJ2-1, the V gene TRBV29-1, with TRBD2 matching over 10 bases. The CDR3 contains 13 residues. Per germline, CDR1 SQVTM and CDR2 ANQGSEA. V was clipped by 6 bases and J by 2 bases; unmatched bases: 1. For the CDR3, the DNA is TGCAGCGTAAGCGGGGGGGCCTACAATGAGCAGTTCTTC. Translation: CSVSGGAYNEQFF.

This chain connects TRBV7-9 to TRBJ2-2; D is possibly TRBD1 or TRBD2 (5 bases each). The CDR3 runs to 16 residues. CDR1 is SEHNR and CDR2 is FQNEAQ in the germline V gene (reference sequence). Between the trimmed V and J ends, which lost 3 bases and 0 bases, there was a span of 11 bases. The CDR3 region is CASSLGRGPNTGELFF. The CDR3 nucleotides are TGTGCCAGCAGCTTGGGACGGGGCCCGAACACCGGGGAGCTGTTTTTT.

The J gene is TRBJ2-7, the V gene TRBV6-5; 9 bases map to TRBD1. Trimming cost V 10 bases and J 2 bases; bases outside gene matches: 3. From germline, CDR1 is MNHEY and CDR2 SVGAGI. This CDR3 is 12 amino acids long. The CDR3 reads CATRTGAYEQYF. The DNA of the CDR3 is TGTGCCACAAGGACAGGGGCCTACGAGCAGTACTTC.

This clone was counted a single time. The chain joins TRBV30 to TRBJ2-1; possibly TRBD1 or TRBD2 for D (5 bases each). The CDR3 has 15 residues. The V and J ends lost 5 bases and 0 bases respectively, with 14 bases between them. The V gene's germline CDR1 is GTSNPN and CDR2 SVGIG (reference sequence). In nucleotides, the CDR3 is TGTGCCTGGGCCGGGGCCACTAGCTCCTACAATGAGCAGTTCTTC. Translating gives CAWAGATSSYNEQFF.

J is TRBJ2-1 and V is TRBV25-1; 7 bases match TRBD2. The CDR3 covers 16 residues. The junction had 9 bases not matched to a gene; V was cut back by 1 base and J by 6 bases. Germline loops: CDR1 MGHDK, CDR2 SYGVNS. The DNA of the CDR3 is TGTGCCAGCAGTGAATCCGGCGGGGGAGCCCCCAATGAGCAGTTCTTC. Encoded protein: CASSESGGGAPNEQFF.

DNA for the CDR3: TGCGCCAGCAGCTTCCGACCGGGCGAGTACACTGAAGCTTTCTTT. It encodes CASSFRPGEYTEAFF. V gene TRBV5-1 combines with J gene TRBJ1-1, with no clear D. The V end lost 2 bases, the J end lost 3 bases, and 14 bases lay between the germline ends. The germline CDR1 and CDR2 sequences are SGHRS and YFSETQ. The CDR3 runs to 15 residues.

The rearrangement links TRBV3-1 (or the pseudogene TRBV3-2) to TRBJ2-7, with D unresolved. The germline CDR1 and CDR2 sequences are LGHDT and YNNKEL (reference sequence). The CDR3 spans 14 residues. V was trimmed by 0 bases and J by 0 bases, leaving 6 bases between them. This CDR3 is CASSQDFNSYEQYF. In DNA form, the CDR3 reads TGTGCCAGCAGCCAAGACTTCAACTCCTACGAGCAGTACTTC.

Worth noting for this clone: The DNA is omitted, as the CDR3 cannot be located on it reliably, and the CDR3 follows TCRdb's listing. V and J are TRBV5-6 and TRBJ1-6. CDR1 and CDR2 (germline): SGHDT, YYEEEE. Both ends counted, the CDR3 spans 15 residues. The CDR3 reads CASSFGNGYNSPLHF.

The J gene is TRBJ2-3, the V gene TRBV7-9, with 14 positions matching TRBD2. This CDR3 region has 19 residues. Germline V gene data show CDR1 as SEHNR and CDR2 as FQNEAQ (reference sequence). Germline trimming cut 5 bases from V and 2 bases from J; bases unmatched to any gene: 12. The CDR3 nucleotides read TGTGCCAGCAGCCCTAGTTTGGGACTAGCGGGGGCTACCACAGATACGCAGTATTTT. Translation gives CASSPSLGLAGATTDTQYF.

This clone showed up just once. Here the CDR3 DNA reads TGTGCCAGCAGCGTAGGAGGGAGATTACTAGGGGAGACCCAGTACTTC. Its translation is CASSVGGRLLGETQYF. J is TRBJ2-5 and V is TRBV9; a possible D gene is TRBD2 (5 bases). V was cut by 0 bases and J by 5 bases, with 17 bases left in between. The germline V gene has CDR1 SGDLS and CDR2 YYNGEE. There are 16 residues in the CDR3.

This chain connects TRBV11-2 to TRBJ1-1; TRBD1 matches 9 bases. The CDR3 contains 15 residues. CDR1 and CDR2 (germline): SGHAT, FQNNGV. The V segment lost 4 bases and the J segment 5 bases; nucleotides outside the gene matches: 8. The CDR3 nucleotides read TGTGCCAGCAGCTCAATATACAGGGGGCGGACTGAAGCTTTCTTT. This encodes CASSSIYRGRTEAFF. The full variable domain, in which reference TRBV11-2 and TRBJ1-1 provide the parts outside the CDR3, is EAGVAQSPRYKIIEKRQSVAFWCNPISGHATLYWYQQILGQGPKLLIQFQNNGVVDDSQLPKDRFSAERLKGVDSTLKIQPAKLEDSAVYLCASSSIYRGRTEAFFGQGTRLTVV.

This clone has only one observation. The rearrangement joins TRBV4-1 to TRBJ2-5; maybe TRBD2 (6 bases). Trimming took 3 bases from V and 7 from J, leaving 6 bases between them. CDR3 length equals 11 residues. Per germline, CDR1 MGHRA and CDR2 YSYEKL. DNA of the CDR3: TGCGCCAGCAGCCAGCGGGGGACCCAGTACTTC. It specifies CASSQRGTQYF.